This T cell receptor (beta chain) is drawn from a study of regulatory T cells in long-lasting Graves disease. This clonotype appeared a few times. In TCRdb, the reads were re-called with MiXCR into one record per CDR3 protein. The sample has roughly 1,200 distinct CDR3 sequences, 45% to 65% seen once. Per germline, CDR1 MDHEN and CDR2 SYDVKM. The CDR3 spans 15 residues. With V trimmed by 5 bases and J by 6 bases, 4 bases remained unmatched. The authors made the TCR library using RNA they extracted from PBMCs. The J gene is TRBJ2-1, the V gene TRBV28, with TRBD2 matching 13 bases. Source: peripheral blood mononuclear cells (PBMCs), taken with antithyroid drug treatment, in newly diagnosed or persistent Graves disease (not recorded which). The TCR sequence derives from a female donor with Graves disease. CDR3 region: CASSRGLAGINEQFF. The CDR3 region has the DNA TGTGCCAGCAGTAGGGGACTAGCGGGAATCAATGAGCAGTTCTTC.